These 2 T cell receptor beta chains were all obtained from the same sample, sequenced in a study of identical twins. From the 5' RACE reads, TCRdb called clonotypes with MiXCR, one entry per CDR3 protein. The table lists 540,000 or so distinct CDR3 sequences, approximately 20% of them singletons. These records were also assigned to another study, of yellow fever vaccine responses in identical twins.

The sample consisted of CD4+ T cells sorted from blood. These receptor sequences come from a woman between 18 and 29 years old in good health.

In its sample, this clonotype was seen many times. CDR3 in amino acids: CSARDSGTSGYNEQFF. DNA of the CDR3: TGCAGTGCTAGAGATTCCGGGACTAGCGGCTACAATGAGCAGTTCTTC. The rearrangement links TRBV20-1 to TRBJ2-1, with TRBD2 identical over 11 bases. CDR3 size: 16 residues. Germline loops: CDR1 DFQATT, CDR2 SNEGSKA (reference sequence). V gave up 0 bases and J gave up 3 bases; unmatched junction bases: 4.

This clonotype was seen a handful of times. The V gene is TRBV20-1, the J gene TRBJ2-7; the D gene is possibly TRBD1 (5 bases). Per germline, CDR1 DFQATT and CDR2 SNEGSKA (reference sequence). The CDR3 extends over 13 amino acids. V was cut by 0 bases and J by 1 base, with 7 bases left in between. DNA of the CDR3: TGCAGTGCTAGAGACCCAGGGTCCTACGAGCAGTACGTC. Its protein is CSARDPGSYEQYV.